This is a list of T cell receptor beta chains from one sample in a study of blood T cells in healthy people across ages. In TCRdb, the 5' RACE reads were re-called with MiXCR into one record per CDR3 protein. The sample gives about 1.5 million distinct CDR3 sequences, about 42% of which show up once; just over 4% is in the top ten. Sequencing input: blood. Receptors originate from a woman aged 18 to 35 in good health. Both conserved end residues are part of each CDR3.

TRBJ2-4 | TRBV25-1 | CASSVGGLAKNIQYF
TRBJ2-7 | TRBV6-2/TRBV6-3 | CASSKHVRIQYF
TRBJ2-7 | TRBV15 | CATSIGRSYEQYF
TRBJ1-1 | TRBV12-3/TRBV12-4 | CASSFTGHTEAFF
TRBJ1-1 | TRBV12-3/TRBV12-4 | CASTTNLNTEAFF
TRBJ1-2 | TRBV6-6 | CASRGEGALVYGYTF
TRBJ2-7 | TRBV29-1 | CSVENRASYEQYF
TRBJ2-7 | TRBV2 | CASSEVGYTYEQYF
TRBJ1-3 | TRBV6-1 | CASIIQGGDTIYF
NA | TRBV7-9 | CASSPTSGRTYNEQYF
TRBJ1-2 | TRBV4-1 | CASSQGDGENYGYTF
TRBJ2-5 | TRBV7-2 | CASTYQGKETQYF
TRBJ2-3 | TRBV27 | CASSRPGLGTDTQYF
NA | TRBV11-2 | CASSLVVLAGQETQYF
TRBJ2-1 | TRBV20-1 | CTPGTRDKLFVEQFF
NA | TRBV6-6 | CASSYDRSGAIQYF
TRBJ2-3 | TRBV7-2 | CASSFQLAGGRDTQYF